This T cell receptor beta chain was sequenced during a study of T cells in Graves' hyperthyroidism and ophthalmopathy. The study, taken as a whole, reports: The majority of expanded thyroid clonotypes above 0.001 also appeared in blood. Through a model of 13 V-J features, ophthalmopathy was separated from stable hyperthyroidism.

Amplification of TCR beta CDR3 regions used RNA as the template. The HTBI primer set drove a first-round RT-PCR of the TCR CDR3. Each CDR3 protein is one row after TCRdb ran MiXCR on the multiplex PCR reads. The sample holds just over 550,000 distinct CDR3 sequences; 35% to 55% are singletons and the top ten take 8% to 8.5%. Notes on this clonotype: Its antigen is undetermined.

V was trimmed by 8 bases and J by 5 bases, leaving 18 bases between them. CDR3 size: 15 residues. Germline V gene data show CDR1 as SEHNR and CDR2 as FQNEAQ (reference sequence). Patients aged 18 to 65 had newly diagnosed hyperthyroidism of under 2 months' duration. On the basis of clinical symptoms, serum thyroxine and TRAb, thyroid ultrasound and orbital computed tomography, diagnoses were made. Sequenced input: peripheral blood or thyroid tissue (not recorded which). The chain employs TRBV7-9 and TRBJ1-4, with a possible D match to TRBD1 (6 bases). This clonotype originated in a woman aged 18-35 years with Graves' hyperthyroidism. Here the CDR3 reads CASQPPGHKNEKLFF. Here the CDR3 DNA reads TGTGCCAGCCAACCCCCGGGACATAAAAATGAAAAACTGTTTTTT. The whole variable domain, filled in from reference TRBV7-9 and TRBJ1-4, reads DTGVSQNPRHKITKRGQNVTFRCDPISEHNRLYWYRQTLGQGPEFLTYFQNEAQLEKSRLLSDRFSAERPKGSFSTLEIQRTEQGDSAMYLCASQPPGHKNEKLFFGSGTQLSVL.